This T cell receptor (beta chain) was identified in a study of shared clonotypes between healthy human individuals. The CDR3 has 14 residues. V was pared by 2 bases and J by 5 bases, with 9 bases between. CDR1 and CDR2 (germline): MDHEN, SYDVKM. Generated by immunoSEQ multiplex PCR, the TCRdb table keeps only in-frame clones and is missing some. The sample has more than 550,000 clones, 55% to 75% seen once; the top ten hold about 1.8%. This sequence was found in a woman in her 30s in good health. This rearrangement joins TRBV28 to TRBJ2-2; no firm D call. Sequencing was carried out using memory CD4+ T cells sorted from blood. As to subset: CD45RA-negative fraction. The CDR3 DNA follows: TGTGCCAGCAGTTTAAGCGCCTTGACCGGGGAGCTGTTTTTT. Translating it yields CASSLSALTGELFF.